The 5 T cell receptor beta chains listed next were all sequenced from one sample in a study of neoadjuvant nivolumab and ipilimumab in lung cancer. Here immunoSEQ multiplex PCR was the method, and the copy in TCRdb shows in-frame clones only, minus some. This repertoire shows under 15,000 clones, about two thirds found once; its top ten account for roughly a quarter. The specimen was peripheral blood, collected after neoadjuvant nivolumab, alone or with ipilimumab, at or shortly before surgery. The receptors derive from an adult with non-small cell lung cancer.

The CDR3 sequence is CASSGASYEQYF. DNA for the CDR3: TGTGCCAGCAGCGGGGCATCCTACGAGCAGTACTTC. This rearrangement joins TRBV5-5 to TRBJ2-7; D possibly corresponds to TRBD1 (5 bases). This CDR3 comprises 12 residues. V was pared by 4 bases and J by 1 base, with 6 bases between. Germline assignment: CDR1 SGHKS and CDR2 YYEKEE (reference sequence).

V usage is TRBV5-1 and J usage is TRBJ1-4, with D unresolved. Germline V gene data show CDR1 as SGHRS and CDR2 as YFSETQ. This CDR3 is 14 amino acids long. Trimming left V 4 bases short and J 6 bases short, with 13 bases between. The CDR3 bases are TGCGCCAGCAGCCCGGAACCCTACCATGAAAAACTGTTTTTT. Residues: CASSPEPYHEKLFF.

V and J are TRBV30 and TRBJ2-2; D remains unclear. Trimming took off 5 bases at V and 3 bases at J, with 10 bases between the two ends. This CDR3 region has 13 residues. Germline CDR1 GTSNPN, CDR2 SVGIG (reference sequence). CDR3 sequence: CAWGTGYTGELFF. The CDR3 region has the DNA TGTGCCTGGGGAACTGGGTACACCGGGGAGCTGTTTTTT.

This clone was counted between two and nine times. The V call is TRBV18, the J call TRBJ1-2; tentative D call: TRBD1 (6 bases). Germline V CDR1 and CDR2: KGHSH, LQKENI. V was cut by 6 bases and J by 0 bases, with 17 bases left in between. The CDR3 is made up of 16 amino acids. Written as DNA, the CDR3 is TGTGCCAGCTCCCTGGGCCCGGGGGCGACTAACTATGGCTACACCTTC. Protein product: CASSLGPGATNYGYTF.

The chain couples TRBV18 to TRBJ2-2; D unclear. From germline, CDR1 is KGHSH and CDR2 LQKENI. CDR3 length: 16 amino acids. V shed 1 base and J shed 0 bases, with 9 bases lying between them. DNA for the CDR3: TGTGCCAGCTCACCACTAGAGGCAGCGAACACCGGGGAGCTGTTTTTT. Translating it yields CASSPLEAANTGELFF.